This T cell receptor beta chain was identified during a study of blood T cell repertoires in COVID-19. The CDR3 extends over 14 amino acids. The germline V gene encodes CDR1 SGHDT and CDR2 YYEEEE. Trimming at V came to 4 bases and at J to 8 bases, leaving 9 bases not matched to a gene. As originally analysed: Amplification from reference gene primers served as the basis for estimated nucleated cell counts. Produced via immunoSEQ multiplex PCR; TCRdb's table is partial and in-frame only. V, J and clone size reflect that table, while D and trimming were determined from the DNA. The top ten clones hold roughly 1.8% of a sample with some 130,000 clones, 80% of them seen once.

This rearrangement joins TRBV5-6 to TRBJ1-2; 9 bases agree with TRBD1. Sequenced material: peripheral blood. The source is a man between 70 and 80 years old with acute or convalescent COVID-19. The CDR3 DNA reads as TGTGCCAGCAGCATCGCCGGGACAGGGAGGGGCTACACCTTC. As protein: CASSIAGTGRGYTF. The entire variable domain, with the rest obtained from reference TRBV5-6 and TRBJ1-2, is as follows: DAGVTQSPTHLIKTRGQQVTLRCSPKSGHDTVSWYQQALGQGPQFIFQYYEEEERQRGNFPDRFSGHQFPNYSSELNVNALLLGDSALYLCASSIAGTGRGYTFGSGTRLTVV.